Shown below are 21 T cell receptor beta chains from a single sample sequenced in a study of radiotherapy plus CTLA-4 blockade in lung cancer. Clones were sequenced by immunoSEQ multiplex PCR, and TCRdb holds only the in-frame ones, with some missing. Found here are 55,000 or so clones, about 80% of them singletons; the top ten hold 5% to 7.5%. Material: peripheral blood, obtained from a patient treated with radiotherapy plus ipilimumab. These TCRs come from a human donor with non-small cell lung cancer whose response to radiotherapy plus ipilimumab could not be evaluated.

The V call is TRBV18, the J call TRBJ1-5; TRBD1 aligns across 9 bases. V gave up 2 bases and J gave up 10 bases; unmatched junction bases: 6. In germline, CDR1 is KGHSH, CDR2 LQKENI. CDR3 length: 14 amino acids. The CDR3 sequence is CASSPEGQGFPQHF. The CDR3 DNA reads TGTGCCAGCTCACCAGAGGGACAGGGTTTCCCCCAGCATTTT. Drawing the rest from reference TRBV18 and TRBJ1-5, the complete variable domain is NAGVMQNPRHLVRRRGQEARLRCSPMKGHSHVYWYRQLPEEGLKFMVYLQKENIIDESGMPKERFSAEFPKEGPSILRIQQVVRGDSAAYFCASSPEGQGFPQHFGDGTRLSIL.

The chain is built from TRBV2 and TRBJ2-7; D unresolved. Germline CDR1 and CDR2: SNHLY and FYNNEI. Trimming removed 4 bases from V and 3 bases from J, with 10 bases in between. This CDR3 is 13 amino acids long. The chain's CDR3 is CASSVNLYYEQYF. In nucleotides, the CDR3 is TGTGCCAGCAGTGTAAACCTCTACTACGAGCAGTACTTC.

The chain couples TRBV19 to TRBJ1-6, with D possibly TRBD1 on 6 matching bases. Trimming stripped 9 bases from V and 7 bases from J, with 10 bases between. The CDR3 loop spans 12 amino acids. Germline V gives CDR1 LNHDA, CDR2 SQIVND (reference sequence). The CDR3 protein is CASRQDNSPLHF. In DNA form, the CDR3 reads TGTGCCAGCAGACAGGACAATTCACCCCTCCACTTT.

Written as DNA, the CDR3 is TGTGCCAGCAGCTCGGTGACAGTGGTTAATGAAAAACTGTTTTTT. Its protein is CASSSVTVVNEKLFF. This chain connects TRBV5-6 to TRBJ1-4, with D perhaps TRBD1 (5 bases). Looked up from germline, CDR1 is SGHDT and CDR2 is YYEEEE. The length of the CDR3 is 15 residues. V lost 3 bases and J lost 4, with 13 bases in between.

This clone was seen only once. V is TRBV19 and J is TRBJ2-1, with 13 bases that match TRBD2. Germline V gene data show CDR1 as LNHDA and CDR2 as SQIVND (reference sequence). This CDR3 has 14 residues. Germline trimming cut 9 bases from V and 7 bases from J; bases unmatched to any gene: 6. The CDR3 nucleotides read TGTGCCAGCCGGACTAGCGGGAGTAGGAATGAGCAGTTCTTC. Translation: CASRTSGSRNEQFF.

This clone was seen only a few times. This rearrangement joins TRBV5-5 to TRBJ1-4; D is unresolved. V lost 0 bases, J lost 6 bases, and 12 bases lay in between. CDR1 and CDR2 (germline): SGHKS, YYEKEE (reference sequence). The CDR3 is 15 amino acids. The CDR3 spells CASSLGPGWDEKLFF. As DNA, the CDR3 is TGTGCCAGCAGCTTGGGTCCGGGGTGGGATGAAAAACTGTTTTTT.

The chain is built from TRBV19 and TRBJ1-5, with D maybe TRBD1 (6 bases). V was cut by 3 bases and J by 2 bases, with 11 bases left in between. The CDR3 is 15 amino acids. CDR1 and CDR2 from the germline V gene are LNHDA and SQIVND (reference sequence). CDR3 amino acids: CASSMMGAGNQPQHF. DNA of the CDR3: TGTGCCAGTAGTATGATGGGGGCGGGCAATCAGCCCCAGCATTTT.

V is TRBV27 and J is TRBJ2-2; D unresolved. This CDR3 contains 15 residues. Germline assignment: CDR1 MNHEY and CDR2 SMNVEV (reference sequence). The V end was cut by 6 bases, the J end by 0 bases, with 11 bases between. DNA for the CDR3: TGTGCCAGCAGAAGAAGTCCAGCGAACACCGGGGAGCTGTTTTTT. This encodes CASRRSPANTGELFF.

The chain is built from TRBV5-1 and TRBJ1-2, with D perhaps matching TRBD1 (5 bases). Germline V lookup: CDR1 SGHRS, CDR2 YFSETQ. The CDR3 length is 12 residues. V dropped 0 bases and J dropped 6 bases, with 6 bases sitting between them. CDR3 DNA: TGCGCCAGCAGCTTGGAGGGGAATGGCTACACCTTC. Protein: CASSLEGNGYTF. The variable domain in full, completed from reference TRBV5-1 and TRBJ1-2, reads KAGVTQTPRYLIKTRGQQVTLSCSPISGHRSVSWYQQTPGQGLQFLFEYFSETQRNKGNFPGRFSGRQFSNSRSEMNVSTLELGDSALYLCASSLEGNGYTFGSGTRLTVV.

This rearrangement joins TRBV27 to TRBJ2-5, with a possible D match to TRBD2 (5 bases). The J call may be faulty, since TRBJ2-7 better matches the DNA end. Per the germline V gene, CDR1 is MNHEY and CDR2 is SMNVEV (reference sequence). The CDR3 spans 13 residues. CDR3 DNA: TGTGCCAGCAGTTGGACTGCCCGCTACGAGCAGTACTTC. Translated, it gives CASSWTARYEQYF.

The rearrangement uses TRBV30 and TRBJ2-1, with 10 bases lining up with TRBD2. The CDR3 sequence is 14 residues long. V dropped 2 bases and J dropped 5; count of bases not matched to a gene: 3. Germline-derived CDR1 and CDR2 are GTSNPN and SVGIG (reference sequence). CDR3: CAWSTGLADNEQFF. CDR3 nucleotide sequence: TGTGCCTGGAGTACCGGACTAGCGGACAATGAGCAGTTCTTC.

This CDR3 is CAISVRGQENNEQFF. The DNA of the CDR3 is TGTGCCATCAGTGTACGGGGACAGGAAAACAATGAGCAGTTCTTC. The chain joins TRBV10-3 to TRBJ2-1; 8 nucleotides align to TRBD1. The CDR3 is 15 amino acids. V lost 4 bases and J lost 5; bases outside the gene matches: 7. Germline assignment: CDR1 ENHRY and CDR2 SYGVKD.

The CDR3 nucleotides read TGTGCCAGCAGTACCCGCTGGCGGGTTTCCCGAGATACGCAGTATTTT. Translated: CASSTRWRVSRDTQYF. The chain recombines TRBV28 with TRBJ2-3, with a possible D match to TRBD2 (5 bases). This CDR3 has 16 residues. Between the trimmed V and J ends, which lost 5 bases and 5 bases, there was a span of 20 bases. Germline lookup yields CDR1 MDHEN and CDR2 SYDVKM.

The V and J genes are TRBV7-2 and TRBJ2-5, with 7 bases that match TRBD2. V lost 4 bases to trimming and J lost 1 base; unmatched junction nucleotides: 6. CDR3 length: 15 amino acids. In germline, CDR1 is SGHTA, CDR2 FQGNSA. CDR3 region: CASSSYSGLQETQYF. Written as DNA, the CDR3 is TGTGCCAGCAGCTCCTATAGCGGGCTCCAAGAGACCCAGTACTTC.

Points on this clone: Other DNA sequences in this specimen translate into the identical CDR3. The rearrangement joins TRBV9 to TRBJ1-2; 8 bases map to TRBD1. CDR1 and CDR2 from the germline V gene are SGDLS and YYNGEE. V lost 0 bases, J lost 6 bases, and 7 bases stayed unmatched. This CDR3 comprises 15 residues. CDR3 sequence: CASSVAPTGEDGYTF. In DNA form, the CDR3 reads TGTGCCAGCAGCGTAGCCCCGACAGGGGAGGATGGCTACACCTTC. Complete variable domain (other parts from reference TRBV9 and TRBJ1-2): DSGVTQTPKHLITATGQRVTLRCSPRSGDLSVYWYQQSLDQGLQFLIQYYNGEERAKGNILERFSAQQFPDLHSELNLSSLELGDSALYFCASSVAPTGEDGYTFGSGTRLTVV.

This clone counts as medium-sized (0.01 to 0.1%). CDR3 residues: CASSQDGRASDEQYF. The CDR3 DNA follows: TGCGCCAGCAGCCAAGACGGCAGGGCGAGCGACGAGCAGTACTTC. The V and J genes are TRBV4-3 and TRBJ2-7; the D gene is possibly TRBD1 (5 bases). V lost 0 bases and J 5 bases, leaving 14 bases between the germline ends. The CDR3 extends over 15 amino acids. Germline V gene data show CDR1 as LGHNA and CDR2 as YSLEER.

The V call is TRBV9, the J call TRBJ2-3; 9 bases agree with TRBD2. The CDR3 is made up of 15 amino acids. V shed 3 bases and J 4 bases; nucleotides not matched to a gene: 6. Per germline, CDR1 SGDLS and CDR2 YYNGEE. CDR3 loop: CASSAWTSAADTQYF. CDR3 nucleotides: TGTGCCAGCAGCGCCTGGACTAGCGCAGCAGATACGCAGTATTTT.

This chain connects TRBV9 to TRBJ1-1; D is unclear. The length of the CDR3 is 15 residues. In germline, CDR1 is SGDLS, CDR2 YYNGEE. Trimming pared 0 bases from V and 1 base from J, leaving 10 bases between. The CDR3 is CASSVAPTSNTEAFF. The CDR3 DNA follows: TGTGCCAGCAGCGTAGCCCCCACATCGAACACTGAAGCTTTCTTT.

The rearrangement uses TRBV7-9 and TRBJ2-1, with 10 nucleotides matching TRBD2. Germline V CDR1 and CDR2: SEHNR, FQNEAQ (reference sequence). The length of the CDR3 is 16 residues. Trimming took 2 bases from V and 7 from J; bases not matched to a gene: 8. The CDR3, as DNA: TGTGCCAGCAGCTTATCGGCTAGCGGGAGAAGGAATGAGCAGTTCTTC. Translated, it gives CASSLSASGRRNEQFF.

V is TRBV27 and J is TRBJ2-1; D unclear. V was cut by 6 bases and J by 7 bases, with 16 bases left in between. Germline V gene sequence: CDR1 MNHEY, CDR2 SMNVEV (reference sequence). CDR3 length: 14 amino acids. The CDR3 loop reads CASSLKPLGNEQFF. CDR3 in DNA: TGTGCCAGCAGCTTAAAGCCCCTCGGTAATGAGCAGTTCTTC.

The V gene is TRBV6-5, the J gene TRBJ2-1; possibly TRBD2 for D (6 bases). Trimming removed 8 bases from V and 10 bases from J, with 21 bases in between. The germline V gene encodes CDR1 MNHEY and CDR2 SVGAGI. This CDR3 region has 14 residues. CDR3 bases: TGTGCCAGCGGCAGGGACCAGCGGGTAGGGGAGCAGTTCTTC. It codes for CASGRDQRVGEQFF.